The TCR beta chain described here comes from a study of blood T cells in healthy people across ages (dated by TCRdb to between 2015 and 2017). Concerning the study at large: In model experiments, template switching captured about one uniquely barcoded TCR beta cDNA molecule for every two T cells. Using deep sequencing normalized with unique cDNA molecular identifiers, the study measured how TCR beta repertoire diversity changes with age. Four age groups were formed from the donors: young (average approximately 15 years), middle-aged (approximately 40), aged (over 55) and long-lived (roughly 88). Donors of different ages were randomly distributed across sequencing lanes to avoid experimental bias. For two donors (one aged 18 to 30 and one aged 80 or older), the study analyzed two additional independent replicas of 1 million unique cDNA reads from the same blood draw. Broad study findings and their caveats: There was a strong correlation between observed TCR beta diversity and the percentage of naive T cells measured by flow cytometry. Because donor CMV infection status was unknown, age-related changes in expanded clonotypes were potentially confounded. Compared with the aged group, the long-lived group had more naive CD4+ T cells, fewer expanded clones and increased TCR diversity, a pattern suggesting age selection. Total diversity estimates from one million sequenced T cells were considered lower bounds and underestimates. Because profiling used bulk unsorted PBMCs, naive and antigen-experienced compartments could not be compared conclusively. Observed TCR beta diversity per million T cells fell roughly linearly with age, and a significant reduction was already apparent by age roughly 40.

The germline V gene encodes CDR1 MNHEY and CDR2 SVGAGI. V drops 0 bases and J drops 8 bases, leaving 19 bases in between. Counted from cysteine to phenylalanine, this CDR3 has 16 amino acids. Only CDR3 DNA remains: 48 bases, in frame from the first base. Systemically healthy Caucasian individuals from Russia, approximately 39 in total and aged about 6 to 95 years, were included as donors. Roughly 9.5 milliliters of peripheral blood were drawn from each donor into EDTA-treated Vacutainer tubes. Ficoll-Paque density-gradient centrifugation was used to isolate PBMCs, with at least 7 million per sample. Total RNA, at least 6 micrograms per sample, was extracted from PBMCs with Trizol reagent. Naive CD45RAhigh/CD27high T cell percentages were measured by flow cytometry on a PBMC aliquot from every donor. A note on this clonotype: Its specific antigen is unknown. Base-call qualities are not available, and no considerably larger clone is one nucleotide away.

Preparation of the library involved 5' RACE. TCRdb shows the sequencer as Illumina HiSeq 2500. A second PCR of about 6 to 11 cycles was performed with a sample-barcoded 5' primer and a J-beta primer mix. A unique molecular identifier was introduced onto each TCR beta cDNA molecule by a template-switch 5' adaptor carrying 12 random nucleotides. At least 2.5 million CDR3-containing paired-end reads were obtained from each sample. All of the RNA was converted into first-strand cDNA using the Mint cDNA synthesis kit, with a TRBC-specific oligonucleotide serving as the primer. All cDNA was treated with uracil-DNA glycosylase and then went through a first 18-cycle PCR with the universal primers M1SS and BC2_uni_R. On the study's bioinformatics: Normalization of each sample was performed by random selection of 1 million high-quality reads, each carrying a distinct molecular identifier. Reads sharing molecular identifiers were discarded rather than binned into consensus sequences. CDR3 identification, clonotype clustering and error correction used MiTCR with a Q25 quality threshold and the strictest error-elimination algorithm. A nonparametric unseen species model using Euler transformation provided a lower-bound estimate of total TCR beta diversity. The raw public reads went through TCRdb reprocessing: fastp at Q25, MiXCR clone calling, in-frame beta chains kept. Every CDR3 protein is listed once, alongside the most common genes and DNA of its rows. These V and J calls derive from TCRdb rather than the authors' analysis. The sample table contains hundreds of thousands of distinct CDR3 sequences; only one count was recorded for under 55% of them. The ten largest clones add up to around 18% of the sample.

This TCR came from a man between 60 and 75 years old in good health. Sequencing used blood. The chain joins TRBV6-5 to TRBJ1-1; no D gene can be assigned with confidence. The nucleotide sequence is TGTGCCAGCAGTTACTCATCCGGGAGCCGAATCGGGGAAGCTTTCTTT. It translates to CASSYSSGSRIGEAFF.